The entry below gives a single T cell receptor beta chain sequence along with its context. Its specificity is unknown. This specimen belongs to a study of shared clonotypes between healthy human individuals. Findings and caveats of the study: Estimated clonotype richness was generally higher in naive than memory subsets. Clonotype sharing across a handful of donors was observed for about 5.2% of naive CD4 clonotypes. Blood was the sole source, and tissue repertoires probably differ.

Germline V gives CDR1 LGHNA, CDR2 YSLEER. This CDR3 has 15 residues. Trimming left V 2 bases short and J 5 bases short, with 12 bases between. At the deep level, the assay was run. This table comes from immunoSEQ multiplex PCR, and its TCRdb copy is limited to in-frame clones, with some not included. The table includes about 2.4 million clones, 90% to 95% detected once. The sample taken for sequencing was naive CD4+ T cells from PBMCs. Noted subset: CD45RA+ positively selected. The chain joins TRBV4-3 to TRBJ1-4, with a possible D match to TRBD1 (6 bases). The sequence derives from a man aged 18 to 29 in good health. Some clones in this sample may be carry-over from other donors' samples. CDR3: CASSQPQGGNEKLFF. The CDR3 nucleotides are TGCGCCAGCAGCCAACCACAGGGAGGGAATGAAAAACTGTTTTTT.